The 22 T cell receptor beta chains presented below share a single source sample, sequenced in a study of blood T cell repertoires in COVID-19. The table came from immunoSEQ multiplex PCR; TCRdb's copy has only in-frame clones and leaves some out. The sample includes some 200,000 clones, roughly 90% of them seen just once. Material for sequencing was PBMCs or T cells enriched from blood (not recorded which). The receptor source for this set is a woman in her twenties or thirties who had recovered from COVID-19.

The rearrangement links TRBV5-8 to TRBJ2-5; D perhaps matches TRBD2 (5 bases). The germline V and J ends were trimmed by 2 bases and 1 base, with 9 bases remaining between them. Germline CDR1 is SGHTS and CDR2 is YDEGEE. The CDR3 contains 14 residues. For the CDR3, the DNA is TGTGCCAGCAGCTTCGGACTCCTCCAAGAGACCCAGTACTTC. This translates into CASSFGLLQETQYF.

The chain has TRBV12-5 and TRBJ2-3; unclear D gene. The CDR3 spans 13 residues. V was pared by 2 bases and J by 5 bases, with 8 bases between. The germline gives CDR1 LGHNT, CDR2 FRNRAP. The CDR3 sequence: CASGLSAEDTQYF. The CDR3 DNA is TGTGCTAGTGGTTTGAGTGCGGAAGATACGCAGTATTTT.

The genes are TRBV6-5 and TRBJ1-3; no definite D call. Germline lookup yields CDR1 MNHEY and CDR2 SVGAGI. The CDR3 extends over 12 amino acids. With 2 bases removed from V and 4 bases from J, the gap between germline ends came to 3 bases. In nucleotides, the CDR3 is TGTGCCAGCAGTTACGGCGGAAACACCATATATTTT. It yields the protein CASSYGGNTIYF.

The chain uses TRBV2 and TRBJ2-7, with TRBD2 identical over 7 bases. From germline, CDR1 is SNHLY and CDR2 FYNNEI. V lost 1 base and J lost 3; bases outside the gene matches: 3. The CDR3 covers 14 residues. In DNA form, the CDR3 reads TGTGCCAGCAGTGAAGAGCGGGACTACTACGAGCAGTACTTC. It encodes CASSEERDYYEQYF.

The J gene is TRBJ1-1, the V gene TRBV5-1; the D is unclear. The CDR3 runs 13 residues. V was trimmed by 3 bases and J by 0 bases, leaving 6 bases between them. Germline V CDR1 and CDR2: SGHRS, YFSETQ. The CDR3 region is CASSSSLNTEAFF. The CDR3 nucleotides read TGCGCCAGCAGCTCGAGCTTGAACACTGAAGCTTTCTTT.

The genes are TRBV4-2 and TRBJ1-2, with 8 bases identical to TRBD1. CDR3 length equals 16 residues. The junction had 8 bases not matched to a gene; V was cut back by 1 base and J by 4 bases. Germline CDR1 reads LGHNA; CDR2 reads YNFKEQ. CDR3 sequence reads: CASSQALAGGPYGYTF. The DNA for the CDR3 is TGTGCCAGCAGCCAAGCTTTGGCAGGGGGCCCCTATGGCTACACCTTC.

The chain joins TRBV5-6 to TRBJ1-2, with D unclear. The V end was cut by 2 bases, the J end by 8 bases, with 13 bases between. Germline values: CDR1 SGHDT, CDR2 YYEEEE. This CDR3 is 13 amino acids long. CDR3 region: CASSLREAGGYTF. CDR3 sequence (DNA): TGTGCCAGCAGCTTAAGGGAGGCGGGCGGCTACACCTTC.

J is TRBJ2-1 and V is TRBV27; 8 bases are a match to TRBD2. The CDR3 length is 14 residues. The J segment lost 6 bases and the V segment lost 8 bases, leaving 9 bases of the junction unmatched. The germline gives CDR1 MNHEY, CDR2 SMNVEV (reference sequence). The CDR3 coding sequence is TGTGCCAGCCGGAGAGAGCGGGAGTTCAATGAGCAGTTCTTC. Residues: CASRREREFNEQFF.

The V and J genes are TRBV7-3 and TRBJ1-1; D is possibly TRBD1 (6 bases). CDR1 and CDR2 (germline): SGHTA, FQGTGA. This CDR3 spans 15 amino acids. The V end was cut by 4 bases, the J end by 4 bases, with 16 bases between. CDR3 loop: CASSSPTGGGTEAFF. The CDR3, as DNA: TGTGCCAGCAGCTCCCCGACAGGAGGTGGCACTGAAGCTTTCTTT.

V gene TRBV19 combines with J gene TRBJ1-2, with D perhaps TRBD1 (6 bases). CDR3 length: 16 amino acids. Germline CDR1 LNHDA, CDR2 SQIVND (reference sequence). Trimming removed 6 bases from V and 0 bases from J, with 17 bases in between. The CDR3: CASSPPGGLPNYGYTF. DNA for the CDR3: TGTGCCAGTAGCCCGCCCGGGGGGCTCCCTAACTATGGCTACACCTTC.

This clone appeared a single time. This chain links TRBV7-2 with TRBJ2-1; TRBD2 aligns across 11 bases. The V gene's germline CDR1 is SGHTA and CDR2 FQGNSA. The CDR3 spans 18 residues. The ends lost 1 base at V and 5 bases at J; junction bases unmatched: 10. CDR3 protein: CASSLVNIAGGGNNEQFF. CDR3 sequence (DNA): TGTGCCAGCAGCTTAGTTAACATAGCGGGAGGGGGGAACAATGAGCAGTTCTTC.

The CDR3: CATSDAGKNHNEQFF. In DNA, the CDR3 is TGTGCCACCAGTGATGCGGGCAAGAATCACAATGAGCAGTTCTTC. The gene calls are TRBV24-1 and TRBJ2-1; D is perhaps TRBD2 (5 bases). The CDR3 contains 15 residues. V was trimmed by 3 bases and J by 5 bases, leaving 13 bases between them. The germline CDR1 and CDR2 sequences are KGHDR and SFDVKD.

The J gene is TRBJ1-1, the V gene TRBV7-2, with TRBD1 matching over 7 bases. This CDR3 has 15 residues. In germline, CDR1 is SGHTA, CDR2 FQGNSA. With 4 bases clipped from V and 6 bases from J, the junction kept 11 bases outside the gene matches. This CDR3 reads CASSSQVSGTAEAFF. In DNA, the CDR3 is TGTGCCAGCAGCTCGCAAGTATCCGGGACAGCTGAAGCTTTCTTT.

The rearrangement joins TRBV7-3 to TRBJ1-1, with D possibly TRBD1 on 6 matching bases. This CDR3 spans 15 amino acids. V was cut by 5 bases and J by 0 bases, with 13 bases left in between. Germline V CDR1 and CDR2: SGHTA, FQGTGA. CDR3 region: CASSANRVVNTEAFF. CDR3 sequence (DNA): TGTGCCAGCAGCGCAAACAGGGTTGTGAACACTGAAGCTTTCTTT.

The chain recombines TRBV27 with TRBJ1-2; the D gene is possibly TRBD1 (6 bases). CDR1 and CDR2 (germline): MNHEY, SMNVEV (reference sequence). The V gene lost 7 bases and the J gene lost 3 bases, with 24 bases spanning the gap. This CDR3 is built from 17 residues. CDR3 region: CASKSVLDRYWDYGYTF. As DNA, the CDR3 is TGTGCCAGCAAATCCGTACTCGACAGGTACTGGGACTATGGCTACACCTTC.

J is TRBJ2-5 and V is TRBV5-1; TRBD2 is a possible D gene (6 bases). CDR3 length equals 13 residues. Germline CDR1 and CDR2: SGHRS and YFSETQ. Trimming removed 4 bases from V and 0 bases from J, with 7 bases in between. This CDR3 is CASSREYQETQYF. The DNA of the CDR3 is TGCGCCAGCAGCCGGGAGTACCAAGAGACCCAGTACTTC.

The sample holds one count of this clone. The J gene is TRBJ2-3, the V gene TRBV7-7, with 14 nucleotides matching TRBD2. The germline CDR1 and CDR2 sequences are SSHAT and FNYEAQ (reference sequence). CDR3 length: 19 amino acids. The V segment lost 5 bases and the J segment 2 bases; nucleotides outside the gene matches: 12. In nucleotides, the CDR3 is TGTGCCAGCAGCCTACGGACTAGGACTAGCGGGGGGATCACAGATACGCAGTATTTT. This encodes CASSLRTRTSGGITDTQYF.

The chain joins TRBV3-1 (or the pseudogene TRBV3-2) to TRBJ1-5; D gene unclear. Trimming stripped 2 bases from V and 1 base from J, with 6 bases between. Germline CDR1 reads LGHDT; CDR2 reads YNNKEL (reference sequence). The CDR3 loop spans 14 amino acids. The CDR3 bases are TGTGCCAGCAGCCAACTCTACAGCAATCAGCCCCAGCATTTT. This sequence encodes CASSQLYSNQPQHF.

The CDR3 bases are TGTGCCTGGACTCGGGGGGCTAGTGGCACTGAAGCTTTCTTT. Amino acid sequence: CAWTRGASGTEAFF. The rearrangement links TRBV30 to TRBJ1-1; TRBD1 might be the D (6 bases). The germline gives CDR1 GTSNPN, CDR2 SVGIG (reference sequence). V was clipped by 4 bases and J by 4 bases, with 16 bases between them. The CDR3 contains 14 residues.

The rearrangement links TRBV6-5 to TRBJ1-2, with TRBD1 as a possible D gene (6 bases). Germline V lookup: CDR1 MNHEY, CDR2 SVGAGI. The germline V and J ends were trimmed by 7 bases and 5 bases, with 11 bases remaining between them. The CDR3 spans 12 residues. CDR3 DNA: TGTGCCAGCATGGGTACAGGGTATGGCTACACCTTC. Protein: CASMGTGYGYTF.

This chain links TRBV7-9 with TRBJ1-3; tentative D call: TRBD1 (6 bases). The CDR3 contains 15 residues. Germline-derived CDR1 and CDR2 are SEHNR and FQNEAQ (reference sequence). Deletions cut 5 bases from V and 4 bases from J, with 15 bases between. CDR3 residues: CASSPSGTSGNTIYF. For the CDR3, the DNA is TGTGCCAGCAGCCCATCCGGGACATCGGGAAACACCATATATTTT.

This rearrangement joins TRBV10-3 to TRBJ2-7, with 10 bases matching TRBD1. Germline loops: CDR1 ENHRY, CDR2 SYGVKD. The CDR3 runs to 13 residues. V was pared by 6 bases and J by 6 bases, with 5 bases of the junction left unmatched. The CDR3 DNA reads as TGTGCCATCAGCCGCGGACAGGGGGTCGAGCAGTACTTC. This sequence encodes CAISRGQGVEQYF.